This T cell receptor (beta chain) appears in the sequencing data of a study of OX40 agonist ivuxolimab in advanced cancers. Study-wide background: Administration of intravenous ivuxolimab to patients occurred every 2 weeks at 0.01 to 10 mg/kg.

The germline V gene encodes CDR1 SGHNT and CDR2 YYREEE (reference sequence). V was shortened by 0 bases and J by 4 bases, with 14 bases between the two germline ends. CDR3 length equals 15 residues. Overall study results and limits: Expanded peripheral T cells had an undetermined antigen specificity.

As for this clone: Antigen unknown.

Measured with immunoSEQ multiplex PCR; TCRdb has only the in-frame clones, and not every one. The repertoire includes about 45,000 clones, under 95% of them detected once, and roughly 15% sits in the top ten. The clonotype comes from an adult with an advanced solid tumor such as melanoma, head and neck, liver or kidney cancer. The input for sequencing was CD4+ or CD8+ T cells sorted from blood, taken in a trial of the OX40 agonist ivuxolimab. The chain combines TRBV5-4 with TRBJ2-7; TRBD2 might be the D (5 bases). The CDR3 loop reads CASSLEGAGVYEQYF. CDR3 DNA: TGTGCCAGCAGCTTGGAGGGAGCCGGGGTATACGAGCAGTACTTC.